Described below is a single T cell receptor beta chain sequence and its context. The antigen is unknown. This sample was taken from a study of blood T cells in healthy people across ages. Overall study results and limits: Donor CMV infection status was unknown, possibly confounding age-related changes in expanded clonotypes. A strong correlation was found between TCR beta diversity and the percentage of naive T cells.

Trimming pared 2 bases from V and 2 bases from J, leaving 13 bases between. CDR1 is SGHKS and CDR2 is YYEKEE in the germline V gene (reference sequence). CDR3 length: 15 amino acids. For the second PCR, which ran for about 6 to 11 cycles, a sample-barcoded 5' primer and a J-beta primer mix were used. TCRdb itself ran the 5' RACE reads through MiXCR, one entry per CDR3 protein. The sample has about 640,000 distinct CDR3 sequences, about 53% seen once; the top ten hold approximately 40%. Sequenced: blood. This sequence joins TRBV5-5 and TRBJ1-2; D gene unclear. The source is a man aged 55 to 69 in good health. The CDR3 coding sequence is TGTGCCAGCAGCTTTAGAGGCGGGGAAAACTATGGCTACACCTTC. This codes for CASSFRGGENYGYTF.